These 29 T cell receptor beta chains were sequenced from one sample in a study of cytomegalovirus exposure and HLA in healthy donors. Both 60 Vbeta primers and 13 Jbeta primers went into the PCR. Generated by immunoSEQ multiplex PCR, the TCRdb table keeps only in-frame clones and is missing some. This sample has 140,000 to 150,000 clones, with around 78% found just once. Material: PBMCs. Receptors originate from a man aged 35 to 55 in good health and CMV-seropositive.

The genes are TRBV7-6 and TRBJ2-1; 9 nucleotides match TRBD2. V trimming: 5 bases; J trimming: 4 bases; junction bases outside the gene matches: 3. CDR3 length: 14 amino acids. Germline V gives CDR1 SGHVS, CDR2 FNYEAQ. The CDR3, as DNA: TGTGCCAGCAGCCATAGCGGGGGTTACAATGAGCAGTTCTTC. Amino acids: CASSHSGGYNEQFF.

This clone has just a few counts. The chain uses TRBV4-2 and TRBJ1-1, with a tentative D call TRBD1 (6 bases). This CDR3 region has 15 residues. Between the trimmed V and J ends, which lost 0 bases and 5 bases, there was a span of 13 bases. The V gene's germline CDR1 is LGHNA and CDR2 YNFKEQ. The CDR3 coding sequence is TGTGCCAGCAGCCAAGATCGGGGGGCGGGGACTGAAGCTTTCTTT. Its protein product is CASSQDRGAGTEAFF.

As to this clone: Other DNA sequences in the same sample also yield this CDR3. The V and J genes are TRBV7-9 and TRBJ2-3; 7 positions match TRBD1. The V gene's germline CDR1 is SEHNR and CDR2 FQNEAQ (reference sequence). Trimming cost V 5 bases and J 1 base; bases outside gene matches: 3. The CDR3 totals 14 residues. The CDR3 loop is CASSVGQGTDTQYF. The CDR3 coding sequence is TGTGCCAGCAGCGTTGGACAGGGCACAGATACGCAGTATTTT.

This clone was detected only a few times. This rearrangement joins TRBV30 to TRBJ1-2; 8 nucleotides match TRBD1. This CDR3 is 11 amino acids long. Trimming removed 8 bases from V and 7 bases from J; junction bases left unmatched: 6. Per germline, CDR1 GTSNPN and CDR2 SVGIG (reference sequence). The CDR3 DNA is TGTGCCCTCGGACAGGGCGTTGGCTACACCTTC. Its protein product is CALGQGVGYTF.

This rearrangement joins TRBV10-3 to TRBJ2-5; D is possibly TRBD1 (6 bases). CDR1 and CDR2 (germline): ENHRY, SYGVKD. The CDR3 length is 14 residues. Trimming stripped 2 bases from V and 4 bases from J, with 11 bases between. CDR3: CAISEAGVSETQYF. The CDR3 DNA reads TGTGCCATCAGTGAGGCAGGGGTGTCAGAGACCCAGTACTTC.

Of note for this clone: Other DNA sequences in the same sample also yield this CDR3. The V call is TRBV6-5, the J call TRBJ1-1, with 8 positions matching TRBD1. Germline assignment: CDR1 MNHEY and CDR2 SVGAGI. With V trimmed by 6 bases and J by 5 bases, 5 bases remained unmatched. CDR3 length equals 13 residues. DNA of the CDR3: TGTGCCAGCAGGTCGACAGGGGAAACTGAAGCTTTCTTT. It codes for CASRSTGETEAFF.

The chain couples TRBV6-5 to TRBJ2-6; no definite D call. Germline assignment: CDR1 MNHEY and CDR2 SVGAGI. V lost 5 bases and J 4 bases, leaving 9 bases between the germline ends. This CDR3 is 14 amino acids long. The CDR3 DNA reads as TGTGCCAGCAGTGTTAAAGCGGGGGCCAACGTCCTGACTTTC. Its protein product is CASSVKAGANVLTF.

The chain carries TRBV2 and TRBJ2-2, with 8 nucleotides matching TRBD2. CDR1 is SNHLY, CDR2 FYNNEI, per germline. This CDR3 contains 12 residues. V lost 11 bases, J lost 7 bases, and 6 bases stayed unmatched. The CDR3 DNA reads TGTGCCGGAAACCTAGCGGGCGGGGAGCTGTTTTTT. Its protein is CAGNLAGGELFF.

The chain employs TRBV6-5 and TRBJ1-4; 8 nucleotides align to TRBD1. V was pared by 0 bases and J by 5 bases, with 2 bases of the junction left unmatched. The germline gives CDR1 MNHEY, CDR2 SVGAGI. CDR3 length: 15 residues. The CDR3 DNA follows: TGTGCCAGCAGTTACTCGACAGGGGAGAATGAAAAACTGTTTTTT. This codes for CASSYSTGENEKLFF.

The chain employs TRBV29-1 and TRBJ2-7; TRBD2 matches at 13 bases. V gave up 4 bases and J gave up 3 bases; unmatched junction bases: 6. The CDR3 loop spans 15 amino acids. Germline V gene lookup returns CDR1 SQVTM and CDR2 ANQGSEA. CDR3 loop: CSVGGLAGRFYEQYF. In nucleotides, the CDR3 is TGCAGCGTTGGGGGACTAGCGGGACGATTCTACGAGCAGTACTTC.

J is TRBJ2-5 and V is TRBV7-8, with D possibly matching TRBD2 (6 bases). Germline-derived CDR1 and CDR2 are SGHVS and FQNEAQ. This CDR3 is built from 15 residues. V lost 4 bases and J lost 1, with 13 bases in between. DNA for the CDR3: TGTGCCAGCAGCTCCGAGGAGGGACCCCAAGAGACCCAGTACTTC. This translates into CASSSEEGPQETQYF.

The chain combines TRBV27 with TRBJ1-5, with 10 bases that match TRBD1. V lost 4 bases and J lost 2; bases outside the gene matches: 2. Germline CDR1 MNHEY, CDR2 SMNVEV (reference sequence). The CDR3 spans 15 residues. The CDR3 is CASSYGTGGNQPQHF. In nucleotides, the CDR3 is TGTGCCAGCAGTTACGGGACAGGGGGCAATCAGCCCCAGCATTTT.

The chain is built from TRBV6-5 and TRBJ1-1; weak D call: TRBD1 (5 bases). Germline values: CDR1 MNHEY, CDR2 SVGAGI. This CDR3 region has 15 residues. Trimming left V 6 bases short and J 4 bases short, with 18 bases between. The CDR3 DNA reads TGTGCCAGCAGCCAGTGGGGGGGATTAAGCACTGAAGCTTTCTTT. It codes for CASSQWGGLSTEAFF.

V and J are TRBV7-3 and TRBJ2-3; 9 bases map to TRBD1. Germline CDR1 is SGHTA and CDR2 is FQGTGA. The V and J ends lost 5 bases and 0 bases, in that order; junction bases with no gene match: 3. The CDR3 is made up of 15 amino acids. This CDR3 reads CASSLQGASTDTQYF. CDR3 DNA sequence: TGTGCCAGCAGCCTACAGGGGGCTAGCACAGATACGCAGTATTTT.

V is TRBV30 and J is TRBJ1-3; the D is unclear. The germline V and J ends were trimmed by 4 bases and 0 bases, with 7 bases remaining between them. This CDR3 has 13 amino acids. CDR1 and CDR2 from the germline V gene are GTSNPN and SVGIG (reference sequence). The CDR3 DNA is TGTGCCTGGATGGGGAGCTCTGGAAACACCATATATTTT. Amino acid sequence: CAWMGSSGNTIYF.

The chain is built from TRBV9 and TRBJ2-7; D not certain. V was trimmed by 3 bases and J by 0 bases, leaving 13 bases between them. The CDR3 covers 15 residues. Germline CDR1 SGDLS, CDR2 YYNGEE. Here the CDR3 DNA reads TGTGCCAGCAGCGCCGGGTGGGTCAACTCCTACGAGCAGTACTTC. Translated, it gives CASSAGWVNSYEQYF.

The genes are TRBV7-8 and TRBJ1-2; TRBD1 aligns across 7 bases. Germline V gene data show CDR1 as SGHVS and CDR2 as FQNEAQ. The length of the CDR3 is 17 residues. V shed 2 bases and J 6 bases; nucleotides not matched to a gene: 15. CDR3 amino acids: CASSLRGRDSLDDGYTF. The CDR3 bases are TGTGCCAGCAGCTTACGTGGCCGGGACAGCTTGGACGATGGCTACACCTTC.

A word on this clone: Different DNA sequences within this sample yield the same CDR3. The chain carries TRBV9 and TRBJ2-7; D gene uncertain. This CDR3 comprises 14 residues. V gave up 0 bases and J gave up 3 bases, with 10 bases separating them. CDR1 SGDLS and CDR2 YYNGEE come from the germline V gene. The CDR3 region is CASSVDTLSYEQYF. CDR3 coding DNA: TGTGCCAGCAGCGTAGATACTCTTAGCTACGAGCAGTACTTC.

The chain has TRBV11-1 and TRBJ1-2, with D unclear. Germline V gene lookup returns CDR1 SGHAT and CDR2 FQDESV (reference sequence). Trimming cost V 5 bases and J 8 bases, with 18 bases left between them. The CDR3 runs to 14 residues. The CDR3 region has the DNA TGTGCCAGCAGCCTGGGGAACGGAGCGGGCGGCTACACCTTC. Encoded protein: CASSLGNGAGGYTF. The entire variable domain, with the rest obtained from reference TRBV11-1 and TRBJ1-2, is as follows: EAEVAQSPRYKITEKSQAVAFWCDPISGHATLYWYRQILGQGPELLVQFQDESVVDDSQLPKDRFSAERLKGVDSTLKIQPAELGDSAMYLCASSLGNGAGGYTFGSGTRLTVV.

The chain links TRBV7-6 to TRBJ1-2; tentative D call: TRBD1 (6 bases). The CDR3 runs 16 residues. CDR1 SGHVS and CDR2 FNYEAQ come from the germline V gene. V dropped 1 base and J dropped 6 bases, with 18 bases sitting between them. CDR3 bases: TGTGCCAGCAGCTTAGGAGGTCGGGGGGCCGCGGATGGCTACACCTTC. Translating gives CASSLGGRGAADGYTF.

The gene calls are TRBV6-1 and TRBJ2-5; TRBD1 agrees at 9 bases. CDR3 length: 14 amino acids. Germline CDR1 reads MNHNS; CDR2 reads SASEGT. Trimming at V came to 8 bases and at J to 7 bases, leaving 11 bases not matched to a gene. The CDR3 coding sequence is TGTGCCAGCGGGGGGACAGGGTCTTTGAGGACCCAGTACTTC. Amino acid sequence: CASGGTGSLRTQYF.

V and J are TRBV28 and TRBJ1-2, with TRBD1 as a possible D gene (6 bases). Between the trimmed V and J ends, which lost 3 bases and 11 bases, there was a span of 13 bases. The CDR3 has 12 residues. From germline, CDR1 is MDHEN and CDR2 SYDVKM. CDR3 in amino acids: CASSLGAETYTF. The CDR3 DNA is TGTGCCAGCAGTTTGGGGGCAGAAACATACACCTTC.

J is TRBJ2-7 and V is TRBV27; no clear D. V lost 2 bases and J 1 base, leaving 9 bases between the germline ends. CDR1 MNHEY and CDR2 SMNVEV come from the germline V gene (reference sequence). CDR3 length: 14 residues. CDR3 sequence reads: CASSLNRLSYEQYF. In DNA form, the CDR3 reads TGTGCCAGCAGTTTAAACCGGTTGTCCTACGAGCAGTACTTC.

As regards this clone: This specimen includes other DNA sequences encoding the same CDR3. This chain joins TRBV7-2 and TRBJ2-2; the match to TRBD1 covers 9 bases. Germline CDR1 reads SGHTA; CDR2 reads FQGNSA. CDR3 length: 14 amino acids. Trimming cost V 5 bases and J 4 bases; bases outside gene matches: 2. CDR3 bases: TGTGCCAGCAGCCTACAGGGGGCCACCGGGGAGCTGTTTTTT. Its protein product is CASSLQGATGELFF. The full variable domain, with the rest looked up from reference TRBV7-2 and TRBJ2-2, is GAGVSQSPSNKVTEKGKDVELRCDPISGHTALYWYRQSLGQGLEFLIYFQGNSAPDKSGLPSDRFSAERTGGSVSTLTIQRTQQEDSAVYLCASSLQGATGELFFGEGSRLTVL.

V gene TRBV7-2 combines with J gene TRBJ1-1, with D tentatively TRBD1 (5 bases). The length of the CDR3 is 13 residues. The germline V gene encodes CDR1 SGHTA and CDR2 FQGNSA. Trimming cost V 3 bases and J 4 bases, with 9 bases left between them. CDR3 region: CASSFQGGTEAFF. The CDR3 nucleotides are TGTGCCAGCAGCTTCCAGGGTGGCACTGAAGCTTTCTTT. The full variable domain, in which reference TRBV7-2 and TRBJ1-1 provide the parts outside the CDR3, is GAGVSQSPSNKVTEKGKDVELRCDPISGHTALYWYRQSLGQGLEFLIYFQGNSAPDKSGLPSDRFSAERTGGSVSTLTIQRTQQEDSAVYLCASSFQGGTEAFFGQGTRLTVV.

The chain employs TRBV19 and TRBJ1-4; the D gene is possibly TRBD1 (6 bases). This CDR3 spans 16 amino acids. Germline V lookup: CDR1 LNHDA, CDR2 SQIVND (reference sequence). With 7 bases removed from V and 0 bases from J, the gap between germline ends came to 15 bases. CDR3 bases: TGTGCCAGTACCGGATTGCGGACAGCAACTAATGAAAAACTGTTTTTT. Translated, it gives CASTGLRTATNEKLFF.

This chain joins TRBV4-1 and TRBJ1-5, with TRBD1 as a possible D gene (6 bases). V shed 2 bases and J shed 4 bases, with 21 bases lying between them. Per germline, CDR1 MGHRA and CDR2 YSYEKL. The CDR3 spans 18 residues. CDR3 in DNA: TGCGCCAGCAGCCAACATGCTCGGGGGGGGCTGGAGAATCAGCCCCAGCATTTT. Its protein is CASSQHARGGLENQPQHF.

This clone was seen a single time. The chain carries TRBV5-6 and TRBJ1-2, with 7 positions matching TRBD1. This CDR3 has 14 amino acids. The junction had 7 bases not matched to a gene; V was cut back by 4 bases and J by 4 bases. Germline V CDR1 and CDR2: SGHDT, YYEEEE. The CDR3 DNA follows: TGTGCCAGCAGCCCTCCGGGACAGTTCTATGGCTACACCTTC. It yields the protein CASSPPGQFYGYTF.

The V gene is TRBV7-8, the J gene TRBJ2-7; 10 bases agree with TRBD1. Germline loops: CDR1 SGHVS, CDR2 FQNEAQ. V was pared by 0 bases and J by 3 bases, with 5 bases of the junction left unmatched. The CDR3 covers 16 residues. CDR3 sequence reads: CASSLAGTGVFYEQYF. As DNA, the CDR3 is TGTGCCAGCAGCTTAGCCGGGACAGGGGTCTTCTACGAGCAGTACTTC.